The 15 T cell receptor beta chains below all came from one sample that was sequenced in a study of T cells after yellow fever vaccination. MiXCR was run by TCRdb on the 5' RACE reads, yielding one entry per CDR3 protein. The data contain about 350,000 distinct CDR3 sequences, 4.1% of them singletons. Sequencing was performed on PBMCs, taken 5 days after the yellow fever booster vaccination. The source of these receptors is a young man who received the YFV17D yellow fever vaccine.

In DNA, the CDR3 is TGCGCCAGCAGCCAAGAAGCTGGTAATCAAGCTTTCTTT. Translation gives CASSQEAGNQAFF. The V and J genes are TRBV4-3 and TRBJ1-1; D is uncertain. This CDR3 spans 13 amino acids. Germline V gene lookup returns CDR1 LGHNA and CDR2 YSLEER. V gave up 0 bases and J gave up 9 bases, with 11 bases separating them.

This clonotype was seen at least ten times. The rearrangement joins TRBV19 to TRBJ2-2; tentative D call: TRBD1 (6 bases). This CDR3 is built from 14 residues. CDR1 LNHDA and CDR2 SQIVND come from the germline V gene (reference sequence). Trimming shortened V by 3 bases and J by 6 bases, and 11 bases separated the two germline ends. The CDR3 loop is CASSILGASGELFF. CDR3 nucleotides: TGTGCCAGTAGTATTTTGGGGGCGTCCGGGGAGCTGTTTTTT. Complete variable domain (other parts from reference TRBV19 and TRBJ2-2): DGGITQSPKYLFRKEGQNVTLSCEQNLNHDAMYWYRQDPGQGLRLIYYSQIVNDFQKGDIAEGYSVSREKKESFPLTVTSAQKNPTAFYLCASSILGASGELFFGEGSRLTVL.

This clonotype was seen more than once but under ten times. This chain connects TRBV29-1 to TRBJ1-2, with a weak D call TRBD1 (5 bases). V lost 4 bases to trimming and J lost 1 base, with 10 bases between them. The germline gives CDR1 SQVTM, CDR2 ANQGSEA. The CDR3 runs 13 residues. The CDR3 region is CSVVEGNNYGYTF. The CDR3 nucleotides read TGCAGCGTTGTTGAGGGGAATAACTATGGCTACACCTTC. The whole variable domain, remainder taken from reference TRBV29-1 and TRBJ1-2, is SAVISQKPSRDICQRGTSLTIQCQVDSQVTMMFWYRQQPGQSLTLIATANQGSEATYESGFVIDKFPISRPNLTFSTLTVSNMSPEDSSIYLCSVVEGNNYGYTFGSGTRLTVV.

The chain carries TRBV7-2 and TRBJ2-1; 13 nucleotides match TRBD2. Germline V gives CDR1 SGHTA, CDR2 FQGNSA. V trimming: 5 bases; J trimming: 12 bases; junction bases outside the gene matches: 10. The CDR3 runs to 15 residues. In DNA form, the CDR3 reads TGTGCCAGCAGCCACGATGGGACTAGCGGGGTTGGGCAGTTCTTC. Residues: CASSHDGTSGVGQFF.

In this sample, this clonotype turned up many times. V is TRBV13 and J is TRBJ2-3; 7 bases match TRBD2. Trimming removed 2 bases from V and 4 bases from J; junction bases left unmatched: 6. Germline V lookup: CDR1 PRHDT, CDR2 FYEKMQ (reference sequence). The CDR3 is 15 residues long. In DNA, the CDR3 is TGTGCCAGCAGCTTAAGCGGGGAGGGGCCAGATACGCAGTATTTT. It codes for CASSLSGEGPDTQYF. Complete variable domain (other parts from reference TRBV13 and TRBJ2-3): AAGVIQSPRHLIKEKRETATLKCYPIPRHDTVYWYQQGPGQDPQFLISFYEKMQSDKGSIPDRFSAQQFSDYHSELNMSSLELGDSALYFCASSLSGEGPDTQYFGPGTRLTVL.

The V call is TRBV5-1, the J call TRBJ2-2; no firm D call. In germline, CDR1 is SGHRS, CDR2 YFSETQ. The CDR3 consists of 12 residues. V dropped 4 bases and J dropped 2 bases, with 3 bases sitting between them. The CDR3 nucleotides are TGCGCCAGCAGCGGAAACACCGGGGAGCTGTTTTTT. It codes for CASSGNTGELFF.

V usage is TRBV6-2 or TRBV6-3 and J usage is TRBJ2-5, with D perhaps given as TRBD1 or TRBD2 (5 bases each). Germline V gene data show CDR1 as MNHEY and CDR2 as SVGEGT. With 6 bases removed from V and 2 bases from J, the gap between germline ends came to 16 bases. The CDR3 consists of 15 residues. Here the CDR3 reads CASRKGTQRQETQYF. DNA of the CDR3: TGTGCCAGCAGAAAAGGGACCCAGCGGCAAGAGACCCAGTACTTC.

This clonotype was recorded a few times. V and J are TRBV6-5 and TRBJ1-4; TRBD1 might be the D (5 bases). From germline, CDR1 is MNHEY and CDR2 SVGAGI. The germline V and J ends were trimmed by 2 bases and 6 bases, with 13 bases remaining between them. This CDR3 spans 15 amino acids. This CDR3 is CASSYVGTSDEKLFF. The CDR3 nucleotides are TGTGCCAGCAGTTACGTCGGGACGTCTGATGAAAAACTGTTTTTT.

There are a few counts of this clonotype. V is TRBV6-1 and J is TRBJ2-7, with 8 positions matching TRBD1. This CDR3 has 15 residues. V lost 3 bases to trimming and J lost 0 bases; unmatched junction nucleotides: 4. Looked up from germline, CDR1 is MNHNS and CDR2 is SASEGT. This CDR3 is CASSDRGLLSYEQYV. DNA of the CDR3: TGTGCCAGCAGTGACAGGGGGCTGCTCTCCTACGAGCAGTACGTC.

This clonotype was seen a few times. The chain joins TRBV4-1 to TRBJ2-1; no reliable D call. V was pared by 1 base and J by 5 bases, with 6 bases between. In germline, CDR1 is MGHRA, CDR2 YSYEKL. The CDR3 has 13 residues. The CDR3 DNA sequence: TGCGCCAGCAGCCAAGGACTGGACAATGAGCAGTTCTTC. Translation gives CASSQGLDNEQFF.

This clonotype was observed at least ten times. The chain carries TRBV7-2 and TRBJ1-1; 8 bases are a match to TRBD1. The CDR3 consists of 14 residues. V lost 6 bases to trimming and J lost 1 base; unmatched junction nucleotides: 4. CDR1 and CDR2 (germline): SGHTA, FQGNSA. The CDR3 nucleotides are TGTGCCAGCAGTTTGGACAGGGAGAACACTGAAGCTTTCTTT. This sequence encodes CASSLDRENTEAFF.

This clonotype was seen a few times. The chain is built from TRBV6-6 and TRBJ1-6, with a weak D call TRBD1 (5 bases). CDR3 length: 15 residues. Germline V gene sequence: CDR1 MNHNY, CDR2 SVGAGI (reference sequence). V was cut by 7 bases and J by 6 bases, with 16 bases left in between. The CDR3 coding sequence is TGTGCCAGCACCCTCAGGGTTCCCTCTAATTCACCCCTCCACTTT. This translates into CASTLRVPSNSPLHF.

The CDR3 loop reads CASSPQGGKGDIQYF. The CDR3 DNA reads TGTGCCAGCAGCCCACAGGGGGGAAAAGGAGACATTCAGTACTTC. The chain recombines TRBV7-9 with TRBJ2-4, with 8 nucleotides matching TRBD1. Trimming at V came to 5 bases and at J to 8 bases, leaving 11 bases not matched to a gene. Looked up from germline, CDR1 is SEHNR and CDR2 is FQNEAQ (reference sequence). The CDR3 spans 15 residues.

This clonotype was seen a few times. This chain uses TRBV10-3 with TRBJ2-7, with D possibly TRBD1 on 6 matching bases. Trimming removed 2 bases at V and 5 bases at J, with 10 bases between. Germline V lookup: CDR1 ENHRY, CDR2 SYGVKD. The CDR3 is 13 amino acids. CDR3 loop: CAISETGNHEQYF. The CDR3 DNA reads TGTGCCATCAGTGAGACAGGGAACCACGAGCAGTACTTC.

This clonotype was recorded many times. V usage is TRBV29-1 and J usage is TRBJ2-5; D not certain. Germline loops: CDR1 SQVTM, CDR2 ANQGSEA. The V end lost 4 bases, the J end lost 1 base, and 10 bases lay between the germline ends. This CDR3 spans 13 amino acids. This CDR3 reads CSVVRQLQETQYF. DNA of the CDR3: TGCAGCGTTGTGCGGCAGCTCCAAGAGACCCAGTACTTC.